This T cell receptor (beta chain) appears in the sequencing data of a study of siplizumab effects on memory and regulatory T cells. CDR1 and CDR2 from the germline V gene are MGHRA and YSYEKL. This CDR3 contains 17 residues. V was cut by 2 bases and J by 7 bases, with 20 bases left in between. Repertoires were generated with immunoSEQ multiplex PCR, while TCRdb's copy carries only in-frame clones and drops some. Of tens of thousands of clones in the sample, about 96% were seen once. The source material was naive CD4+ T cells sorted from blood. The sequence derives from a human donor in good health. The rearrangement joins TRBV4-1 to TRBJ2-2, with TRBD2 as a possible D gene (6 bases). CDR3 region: CASSQLLPGSAGGELFF. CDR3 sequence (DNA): TGCGCCAGCAGCCAACTACTCCCGGGATCAGCGGGCGGGGAGCTGTTTTTT.